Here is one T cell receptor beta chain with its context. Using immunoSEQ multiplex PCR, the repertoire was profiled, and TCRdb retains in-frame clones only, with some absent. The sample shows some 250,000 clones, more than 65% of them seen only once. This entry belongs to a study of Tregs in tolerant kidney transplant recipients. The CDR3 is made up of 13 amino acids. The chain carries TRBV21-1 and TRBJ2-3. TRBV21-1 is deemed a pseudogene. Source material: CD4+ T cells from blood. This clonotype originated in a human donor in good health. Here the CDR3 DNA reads TGTGCCAGCAGCAAAGGGTCGACAGATACGCAGTATTTT. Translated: CASSKGSTDTQYF.